This T cell receptor (beta chain) was sequenced for a study of blood T cell repertoires in COVID-19. Here immunoSEQ multiplex PCR was the method, and the copy in TCRdb shows in-frame clones only, minus some. This sample yields under 250,000 clones, of which roughly 88% are seen a single time; around 1.4% belongs to the top ten. CDR3 length: 14 amino acids. The germline CDR1 and CDR2 sequences are SGHKS and YYEKEE (reference sequence). Trimming pared 4 bases from V and 2 bases from J, leaving 7 bases between. Sequenced sample: peripheral blood. The TCR sequence derives from an older man with acute or convalescent COVID-19. The chain employs TRBV5-5 and TRBJ1-6; D is undetermined. As DNA, the CDR3 is TGTGCCAGCAGCCCGAGTGCCTATAATTCACCCCTCCACTTT. Amino acid sequence: CASSPSAYNSPLHF.